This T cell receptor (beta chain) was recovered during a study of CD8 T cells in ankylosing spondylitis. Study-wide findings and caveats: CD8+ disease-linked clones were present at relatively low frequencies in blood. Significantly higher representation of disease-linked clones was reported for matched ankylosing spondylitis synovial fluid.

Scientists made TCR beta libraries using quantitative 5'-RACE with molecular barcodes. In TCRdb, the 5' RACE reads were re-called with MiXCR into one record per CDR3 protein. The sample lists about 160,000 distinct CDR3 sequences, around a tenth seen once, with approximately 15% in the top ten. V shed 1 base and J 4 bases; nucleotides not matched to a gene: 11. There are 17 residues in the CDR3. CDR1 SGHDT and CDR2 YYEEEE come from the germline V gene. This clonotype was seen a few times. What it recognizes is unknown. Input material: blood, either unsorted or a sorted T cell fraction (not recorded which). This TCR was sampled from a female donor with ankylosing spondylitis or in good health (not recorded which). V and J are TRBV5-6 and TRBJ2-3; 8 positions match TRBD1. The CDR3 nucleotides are TGTGCCAGCAGCTTGTATTACGGGGACAGGTATGCAGATACGCAGTATTTT. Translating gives CASSLYYGDRYADTQYF.